This entry lists 29 T cell receptor beta chains sequenced from one sample in a study of Tregs in tolerant kidney transplant recipients. Profiled with immunoSEQ multiplex PCR; TCRdb holds only in-frame clones, not every one. The sample's table shows over 45,000 clones. Sample: CD4+ T cells from blood, taken before the transplant. The receptors come from a human donor who received a combined kidney and bone marrow transplant.

Remarks on this clone: Coverage ceases 3 residues before the CDR3 finishes, and the germline J gene fills in the end. The J gene is TRBJ2-6, the V gene TRBV7-7; D ambiguous. This CDR3 contains 14 residues. The germline gives CDR1 SSHAT, CDR2 FNYEAQ (reference sequence). Trimming took off 11 bases at V and 1 base at J, with 12 bases between the two ends. The DNA read from the CDR3 is TGTGCCGTAGCCGCGCAATCTGGGGCCAACGTC. This gives the protein CAVAAQSGANV. The full CDR3 protein reads CAVAAQSGANVLTF.

Details on this clone: The read stops 3 residues short of the end of the CDR3; the missing end is completed from the germline J gene. The chain joins TRBV19 to TRBJ1-4, with 7 bases that match TRBD1. After removal of 5 bases from V and 7 bases from J, the junction contained 7 bases not matched to a gene. Germline V lookup: CDR1 LNHDA, CDR2 SQIVND (reference sequence). The CDR3 is 14 amino acids. The CDR3 bases that were read are TGTGCCAGTAGTGGGACAGCAATAGGTGAAAAA. Its translation: CASSGTAIGEK. The whole CDR3 protein is CASSGTAIGEKLFF.

A remark on this clone: The CDR3 end falls 3 residues outside the read, so it is completed with the germline J gene. The chain links TRBV18 to TRBJ2-3; perhaps TRBD2 as D (5 bases). Trimming removed 2 bases from V and 2 bases from J, with 8 bases in between. Per the germline V gene, CDR1 is KGHSH and CDR2 is LQKENI. This CDR3 comprises 14 residues. The DNA read from the CDR3 is TGTGCCAGCTCACCAATTAGCGACACAGATACG. Amino acids: CASSPISDTDT. The entire CDR3 sequence reads CASSPISDTDTQYF.

As for this clone: Read data end 3 residues before the CDR3 end; the end is taken from the germline J gene. V and J are TRBV7-3 and TRBJ2-3; 14 nucleotides match TRBD2. V lost 5 bases and J lost 5; bases outside the gene matches: 12. The CDR3 has 18 amino acids. From germline, CDR1 is SGHTA and CDR2 FQGTGA. CDR3 in amino acids: CASSERRLAGGQIDTQYF. The covered CDR3 bases are TGTGCCAGCAGCGAAAGAAGACTAGCGGGAGGGCAGATAGATACG.

Note on this clone: Coverage ceases 3 residues before the CDR3 finishes, and the germline J gene fills in the end. This chain uses TRBV15 with TRBJ2-5; TRBD2 might be the D (6 bases). Trimming took 4 bases from V and 5 from J, leaving 20 bases between them. CDR3 size: 16 residues. The V gene's germline CDR1 is LNHNV and CDR2 YYDKDF (reference sequence). The chain's CDR3 is CATSISLAALTETQYF. The part of the CDR3 DNA that was read is TGTGCCACCAGCATCAGCTTAGCGGCCCTGACGGAGACC.

As to this clone: The read terminates 3 residues before the CDR3 end, so the remaining end is supplied by the germline J gene. V and J are TRBV7-2 and TRBJ2-7, with 10 bases aligning to TRBD1. The germline V gene has CDR1 SGHTA and CDR2 FQGNSA. The CDR3 is made up of 13 amino acids. V gave up 6 bases and J gave up 4 bases; unmatched junction bases: 3. The CDR3: CASSGDRGYEQYF. The covered CDR3 bases are TGTGCCAGCAGTGGGGACAGGGGATACGAG.

On this clone itself: Read coverage stops 3 residues before the CDR3 terminus; the germline J gene supplies the remainder. The rearrangement uses TRBV5-6 and TRBJ2-5; 8 bases match TRBD1. The CDR3 consists of 15 residues. V lost 4 bases, J lost 2 bases, and 7 bases stayed unmatched. The germline gives CDR1 SGHDT, CDR2 YYEEEE. The chain's CDR3 is CASSRLDREQETQYF. Partial CDR3 DNA: TGTGCCAGCAGCCGACTGGACAGGGAGCAAGAGACC.

Remarks on this clone: The CDR3 end lies 3 residues beyond the end of the read and is filled in from the germline J gene. The J gene is TRBJ2-1, the V gene TRBV6-7; D possibly corresponds to TRBD1 (5 bases). TRBV6-7 is annotated as an ORF whose role is uncertain. The CDR3 sequence is 16 residues long. V was cut by 6 bases and J by 0 bases, with 15 bases left in between. CDR3 in amino acids: CASRPYRRSSYNEQFF. The DNA read from the CDR3 is TGTGCCAGCAGGCCGTACAGGCGGAGCTCCTACAATGAG.

As to this clone: The CDR3 is cut off 3 residues early in the read; its end comes from the germline J gene. The chain recombines TRBV5-1 with TRBJ1-1; tentative D call: TRBD1 (5 bases). Germline CDR1 is SGHRS and CDR2 is YFSETQ. The CDR3 is 13 amino acids. The V end lost 3 bases, the J end lost 1 base, and 7 bases lay between the germline ends. The covered CDR3 bases are TGCGCCAGCAGCTGGGGGGAGAACACTGAA. Amino acids: CASSWGENTE. The full CDR3 reads CASSWGENTEAFF.

With regard to this clone: The read falls 3 residues short of the CDR3 end, and the missing part is taken from the germline J gene. The chain joins TRBV19 to TRBJ2-2; TRBD2 might be the D (6 bases). V was cut by 5 bases and J by 4 bases, with 20 bases left in between. Germline V gene lookup returns CDR1 LNHDA and CDR2 SQIVND (reference sequence). CDR3 length equals 17 residues. CDR3 region: CASSPRTIPTITGELFF. CDR3 bases read: TGTGCCAGTAGTCCCAGGACTATCCCCACGATCACCGGGGAG.

As concerns this clone: Read sequence stops 3 residues before the CDR3 end, and the germline J gene provides the missing end. J is TRBJ2-1 and V is TRBV18; D possibly corresponds to TRBD2 (5 bases). With 2 bases removed from V and 5 bases from J, the gap between germline ends came to 10 bases. This CDR3 comprises 14 residues. The germline CDR1 and CDR2 sequences are KGHSH and LQKENI. The CDR3 sequence is CASSPSSADNEQFF. CDR3 DNA (partial): TGTGCCAGCTCACCATCATCAGCGGACAATGAG.

Details on this clone: The CDR3 extends 3 residues past the end of the read, so its final part is completed from the germline J gene. The chain has TRBV5-6 and TRBJ2-3; tentatively, D is TRBD2 (6 bases). Germline V lookup: CDR1 SGHDT, CDR2 YYEEEE. The CDR3 covers 14 residues. V lost 4 bases and J 0 bases, leaving 9 bases between the germline ends. The CDR3 sequence is CASSRSGSTDTQYF. The DNA read from the CDR3 is TGTGCCAGCAGCCGCAGCGGGAGCACAGATACG.

With regard to this clone: The read halts 3 residues ahead of the CDR3 end, with the missing end drawn from the germline J gene. This rearrangement joins TRBV7-3 to TRBJ2-3; perhaps TRBD1 as D (5 bases). The CDR3 contains 14 residues. Trimming cost V 5 bases and J 2 bases, with 11 bases left between them. Germline V gene data show CDR1 as SGHTA and CDR2 as FQGTGA. This CDR3 reads CASSVGAHTDTQYF. Partial CDR3 DNA: TGTGCCAGCAGCGTAGGGGCACACACAGATACG. Full variable domain (outside the CDR3, taken from reference TRBV7-3 and TRBJ2-3): GAGVSQTPSNKVTEKGKYVELRCDPISGHTALYWYRQSLGQGPEFLIYFQGTGAADDSGLPNDRFFAVRPEGSVSTLKIQRTERGDSAVYLCASSVGAHTDTQYFGPGTRLTVL.

A note on this clone: The read terminates 3 residues ahead of where the CDR3 ends, so the germline J gene completes it. This sequence joins TRBV20-1 and TRBJ2-5; no definite D call. The CDR3 is 14 amino acids. V was pared by 4 bases and J by 5 bases, with 17 bases between. Germline CDR1 reads DFQATT; CDR2 reads SNEGSKA (reference sequence). The CDR3 is CSATIGGSGETQYF. The DNA read from the CDR3 is TGCAGTGCTACGATTGGCGGATCCGGGGAGACC.

Comments on this clone: The read ends 3 residues before the CDR3 terminus; that terminus is restored from the germline J gene. The V and J genes are TRBV5-6 and TRBJ2-1; 12 bases are shared with TRBD2. CDR1 SGHDT and CDR2 YYEEEE come from the germline V gene. The ends lost 2 bases at V and 6 bases at J; junction bases unmatched: 3. The CDR3 sequence is 15 residues long. The CDR3 sequence: CASSFLAGGRNEQFF. The CDR3 bases that were read are TGTGCCAGCAGCTTCCTAGCGGGAGGGCGCAATGAG. The whole variable domain, filled in from reference TRBV5-6 and TRBJ2-1, reads DAGVTQSPTHLIKTRGQQVTLRCSPKSGHDTVSWYQQALGQGPQFIFQYYEEEERQRGNFPDRFSGHQFPNYSSELNVNALLLGDSALYLCASSFLAGGRNEQFFGPGTRLTVL.

The CDR3 is CASSETTLYNEQFF. CDR3 DNA (partial): TGTGCCAGCAGTGAGACTACTCTATACAATGAG. The chain links TRBV2 to TRBJ2-1; a possible D gene is TRBD2 (5 bases). Read sequence stops 3 residues before the CDR3 end, and the germline J gene provides the missing end. The CDR3 length is 14 residues. Trimming took 3 bases from V and 4 from J, leaving 10 bases between them. Germline CDR1 reads SNHLY; CDR2 reads FYNNEI.

For this clone: Read coverage stops 3 residues before the CDR3 terminus; the germline J gene supplies the remainder. The chain joins TRBV16 to TRBJ2-7; D may be TRBD2 (5 bases). Germline V gene data show CDR1 as KGHSY and CDR2 as FQNENV. The CDR3 consists of 14 residues. V was shortened by 0 bases and J by 5 bases, with 11 bases between the two germline ends. The CDR3 bases that were read are TGTGCCAGCAGCCAATCCTTAGCGACTGACGAG. Amino acid sequence: CASSQSLATDE. The whole CDR3 protein reads CASSQSLATDEQYF.

Of note for this clone: The read halts 3 residues ahead of the CDR3 end, with the missing end drawn from the germline J gene. V is TRBV7-6 and J is TRBJ1-4; 8 nucleotides line up with TRBD1. Trimming at V came to 5 bases and at J to 7 bases, leaving 6 bases not matched to a gene. This CDR3 is built from 14 residues. Germline V lookup: CDR1 SGHVS, CDR2 FNYEAQ. CDR3 region: CASSPGQGGEKLFF. The part of the CDR3 DNA that was read is TGTGCCAGCAGCCCCGGACAGGGAGGTGAAAAA.

With respect to this clone: Coverage ceases 3 residues before the CDR3 finishes, and the germline J gene fills in the end. The V and J genes are TRBV18 and TRBJ1-2; D may be TRBD1 (5 bases). The V end lost 5 bases, the J end lost 3 bases, and 16 bases lay between the germline ends. In germline, CDR1 is KGHSH, CDR2 LQKENI. The CDR3 is 15 amino acids. CDR3 amino acids: CASSFEGRADYGYTF. CDR3 DNA (partial): TGTGCCAGCTCATTCGAGGGCAGGGCCGACTATGGC.

In the case of this clone: The read ends 3 residues early relative to the CDR3; the germline J gene fills the gap. The chain uses TRBV20-1 and TRBJ2-1, with D possibly being TRBD2 (6 bases). The CDR3 loop spans 14 amino acids. CDR1 is DFQATT and CDR2 is SNEGSKA in the germline V gene (reference sequence). CDR3 bases read: TGCAGAGCCAGAGGGACTCCTGGGTACAATGAG. Translating gives CRARGTPGYNE. The entire CDR3 protein reads CRARGTPGYNEQFF.

Comments on this clone: The read comes to an end 3 residues before the CDR3 does, leaving the germline J gene to fill in the end. The V and J genes are TRBV4-1 and TRBJ2-7; the match to TRBD1 covers 7 bases. V shed 0 bases, J shed 2 bases, and the junction held 4 bases outside the gene matches. Germline V gene sequence: CDR1 MGHRA, CDR2 YSYEKL. This CDR3 comprises 15 residues. CDR3 DNA (partial): TGCGCCAGCAGCCAAGATAACAGGGGCCCCTACGAG. This sequence encodes CASSQDNRGPYE. The full-length CDR3 reads as CASSQDNRGPYEQYF.

Note on this clone: The CDR3 end is not reached by the read, which stops 3 residues before it; the germline J gene fills it in. The rearrangement joins TRBV10-3 to TRBJ2-1, with 8 positions matching TRBD2. The CDR3 has 14 residues. The germline CDR1 and CDR2 sequences are ENHRY and SYGVKD. Trimming cost V 6 bases and J 4 bases; bases outside gene matches: 5. The sequenced CDR3 bases are TGTGCCATCAGCTTAGCGGGGCCTTACAATGAG. This codes for CAISLAGPYNE. The full CDR3 is CAISLAGPYNEQFF.

As concerns this clone: The read halts 3 residues ahead of the CDR3 end, with the missing end drawn from the germline J gene. V usage is TRBV20-1 and J usage is TRBJ1-5; D call uncertain. V gave up 7 bases and J gave up 6 bases, with 13 bases separating them. There are 12 residues in the CDR3. Germline V CDR1 and CDR2: DFQATT, SNEGSKA (reference sequence). The part of the CDR3 DNA that was read is TGCAGTGGCGGAGAAGGCACTCAGCCC. It is translated as CSGGEGTQP. The complete CDR3 sequence is CSGGEGTQPQHF.

For this clone: The sequence runs out 3 residues before the end of the CDR3; the remainder is reconstructed from the germline J gene. V gene TRBV6-4 combines with J gene TRBJ2-1; weak D call: TRBD1 (5 bases). Germline V lookup: CDR1 MRHNA, CDR2 SNTAGT. V lost 6 bases and J lost 8, with 17 bases in between. This CDR3 is 14 amino acids long. The sequenced CDR3 bases are TGTGCCAGCAGCCCGGAGATAGACAGTCATGAG. Protein sequence: CASSPEIDSHE. The CDR3 reads in full as CASSPEIDSHEQFF.

This CDR3 is CARALTGVDTEAFF. The sequenced CDR3 bases are TGTGCCAGAGCCCTGACAGGGGTTGACACTGAA. This chain joins TRBV5-4 and TRBJ1-1; 8 nucleotides agree with TRBD1. The observed sequence ends 3 residues before the CDR3 terminus, with the missing tail filled in from the germline J gene. J gave up 3 bases and V 8 bases, and 9 bases lay outside the gene matches. CDR3 length: 14 amino acids. Germline CDR1 and CDR2: SGHNT and YYREEE (reference sequence).

Concerning this clone itself: The read ends 3 residues shy of where the CDR3 ends; the end is completed using the germline J gene. The chain employs TRBV30 and TRBJ2-2; the match to TRBD2 covers 16 bases. V dropped 6 bases and J dropped 7; count of bases not matched to a gene: 8. The CDR3 is 16 residues long. CDR1 is GTSNPN and CDR2 is SVGIG in the germline V gene (reference sequence). CDR3 protein: CACTGTSGRGSGELFF. The sequenced CDR3 bases are TGTGCCTGTACCGGGACTAGCGGGAGGGGGAGCGGGGAG.

Note on this clone: Read sequence stops 3 residues before the CDR3 end, and the germline J gene provides the missing end. This chain links TRBV7-6 with TRBJ1-5, with D perhaps matching TRBD1 (5 bases). Trimming took 2 bases from V and 5 from J, leaving 13 bases between them. This CDR3 spans 15 amino acids. CDR1 SGHVS and CDR2 FNYEAQ come from the germline V gene. The covered CDR3 bases are TGTGCCAGCAGCTTATTCCCGGGACTTTATCAGCCC. This sequence encodes CASSLFPGLYQP. The entire CDR3 is CASSLFPGLYQPQHF.

A note on this clone: The DNA ends 3 residues before the CDR3 does, and the rest of the CDR3 is filled in from the germline J gene. The V gene is TRBV10-2, the J gene TRBJ2-3; possibly TRBD1 or TRBD2 for D (5 bases each). The V gene lost 7 bases and the J gene lost 1 base, with 18 bases spanning the gap. CDR3 length: 16 residues. CDR1 and CDR2 (germline): WSHSY, SAAADI. CDR3 amino acids: CASIEMRGGRTDTQYF. The CDR3 bases that were read are TGCGCCAGCATCGAGATGAGGGGCGGACGCACAGATACG.

As concerns this clone: The CDR3 goes on 3 residues after the read ends, and that part is filled in from the germline J gene. The V and J genes are TRBV7-8 and TRBJ1-6; possibly TRBD1 for D (6 bases). Trimming removed 1 base at V and 7 bases at J, with 8 bases between. CDR3 size: 14 residues. From germline, CDR1 is SGHVS and CDR2 FQNEAQ. The sequenced part of the CDR3 DNA is TGTGCCAGCAGCTTAGGAGGGGGAAATTCACCC. It yields the protein CASSLGGGNSP. The entire CDR3 protein is CASSLGGGNSPLHF.